The 10 T cell receptor beta chains listed next were all sequenced from one sample in a study of T cells in tuberculosis. Here immunoSEQ multiplex PCR was the method, and the copy in TCRdb shows in-frame clones only, minus some. The sample has under 50,000 clones, approximately 94% seen once; the top ten hold roughly 4.7%. Time point here: new active TB diagnosis, blood taken before or within 7 days of starting treatment. The sequencing here drew on PBMCs, taken at tuberculosis diagnosis. These receptors were obtained from an adult with tuberculosis.

This chain uses TRBV6-1 with TRBJ1-5, with a possible D match to TRBD1 (6 bases). Germline loops: CDR1 MNHNS, CDR2 SASEGT. CDR3 length: 13 residues. Trimming left V 7 bases short and J 5 bases short, with 12 bases between. The CDR3 nucleotides are TGTGCCAGCACCTTACAGGGTTATCAGCCCCAGCATTTT. Amino acids: CASTLQGYQPQHF.

V usage is TRBV9 and J usage is TRBJ1-2; D possibly corresponds to TRBD1 (5 bases). The CDR3 runs 13 residues. Germline V gene sequence: CDR1 SGDLS, CDR2 YYNGEE. The V gene lost 7 bases and the J gene lost 3 bases, with 13 bases spanning the gap. The CDR3 DNA follows: TGTGCCAGCTCCGGGGGGACCGACTATGGCTACACCTTC. It is translated as CASSGGTDYGYTF.

The rearrangement links TRBV11-2 to TRBJ1-5, with a tentative D call TRBD1 (5 bases). Looked up from germline, CDR1 is SGHAT and CDR2 is FQNNGV. The ends were cut back, 5 bases at V and 8 bases at J, with 16 bases in the middle. CDR3 length: 14 amino acids. The CDR3, as DNA: TGTGCCAGCAGCCTGGGGACTCTTGGGGAGCCCCAGCATTTT. Translation: CASSLGTLGEPQHF.

This sequence joins TRBV18 and TRBJ1-1; D is unresolved. Germline V gene lookup returns CDR1 KGHSH and CDR2 LQKENI. CDR3 length: 13 residues. The ends were cut back, 2 bases at V and 7 bases at J, with 11 bases in the middle. The CDR3 here is CASSPKGGNEAFF. CDR3 nucleotide sequence: TGTGCCAGCTCACCAAAGGGAGGGAATGAAGCTTTCTTT.

The rearrangement uses TRBV30 and TRBJ2-1; a weak D match, TRBD1 (6 bases). The CDR3 runs to 13 residues. Germline CDR1 and CDR2: GTSNPN and SVGIG (reference sequence). V was shortened by 0 bases and J by 9 bases, with 12 bases between the two germline ends. For the CDR3, the DNA is TGTGCCTGGAGTGTTGGTCCCAGGGGTGAGCAGTTCTTC. Its translation is CAWSVGPRGEQFF.

The V and J genes are TRBV19 and TRBJ2-7; 7 bases match TRBD1. Trimming removed 4 bases from V and 2 bases from J; junction bases left unmatched: 8. Germline V gene data show CDR1 as LNHDA and CDR2 as SQIVND (reference sequence). CDR3 length equals 15 residues. The chain's CDR3 is CASSNDRATTYEQYF. CDR3 sequence (DNA): TGTGCCAGTAGTAACGACAGGGCTACTACCTACGAGCAGTACTTC.

The gene calls are TRBV5-6 and TRBJ1-2; D unresolved. Per germline, CDR1 SGHDT and CDR2 YYEEEE. This CDR3 contains 14 residues. V lost 0 bases, J lost 4 bases, and 10 bases lay in between. The CDR3 DNA follows: TGTGCCAGCAGCTTGGCCCAGGTCCCCTATGGCTACACCTTC. Translation: CASSLAQVPYGYTF.

The chain carries TRBV12-5 and TRBJ2-3; possible D gene TRBD2, 6 bases. V lost 4 bases and J 0 bases, leaving 11 bases between the germline ends. The V gene's germline CDR1 is LGHNT and CDR2 FRNRAP. CDR3 length equals 15 residues. The CDR3 sequence is CASGSGDLSTDTQYF. The CDR3 DNA sequence: TGTGCTAGTGGTTCGGGGGACCTGAGCACAGATACGCAGTATTTT.

This clone was counted only a few times. V is TRBV4-3 and J is TRBJ1-2; weak D call: TRBD1 (5 bases). V dropped 0 bases and J dropped 4 bases, with 9 bases sitting between them. CDR1 LGHNA and CDR2 YSLEER come from the germline V gene. The CDR3 has 14 residues. As DNA, the CDR3 is TGCGCCAGCAGCCAAGATCGGGGGACCTATGGCTACACCTTC. Translated: CASSQDRGTYGYTF.

The CDR3 nucleotides are TGTGCCAGCCGGGACAGACCCTCTGGGGCCAACGTCCTGACTTTC. This sequence encodes CASRDRPSGANVLTF. V usage is TRBV4-2 and J usage is TRBJ2-6; 7 bases line up with TRBD1. Losses at the gene ends were 8 bases for V and 0 bases for J; bases not matched to a gene: 4. CDR3 length: 15 residues. Germline V CDR1 and CDR2: LGHNA, YNFKEQ.